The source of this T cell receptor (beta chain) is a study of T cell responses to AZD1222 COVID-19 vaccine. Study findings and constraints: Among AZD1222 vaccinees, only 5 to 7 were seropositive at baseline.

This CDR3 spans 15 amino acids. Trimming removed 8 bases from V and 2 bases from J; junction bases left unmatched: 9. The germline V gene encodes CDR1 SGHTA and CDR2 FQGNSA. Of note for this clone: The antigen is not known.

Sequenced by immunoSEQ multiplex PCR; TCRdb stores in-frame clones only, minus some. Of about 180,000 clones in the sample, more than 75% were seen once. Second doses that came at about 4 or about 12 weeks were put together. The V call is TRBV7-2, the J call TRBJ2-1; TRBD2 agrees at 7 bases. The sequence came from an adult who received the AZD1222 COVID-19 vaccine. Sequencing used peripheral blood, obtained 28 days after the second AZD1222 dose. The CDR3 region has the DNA TGTGCCAGCCGTGGGAGAGCGGGGCCCTACAATGAGCAGTTCTTC. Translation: CASRGRAGPYNEQFF.